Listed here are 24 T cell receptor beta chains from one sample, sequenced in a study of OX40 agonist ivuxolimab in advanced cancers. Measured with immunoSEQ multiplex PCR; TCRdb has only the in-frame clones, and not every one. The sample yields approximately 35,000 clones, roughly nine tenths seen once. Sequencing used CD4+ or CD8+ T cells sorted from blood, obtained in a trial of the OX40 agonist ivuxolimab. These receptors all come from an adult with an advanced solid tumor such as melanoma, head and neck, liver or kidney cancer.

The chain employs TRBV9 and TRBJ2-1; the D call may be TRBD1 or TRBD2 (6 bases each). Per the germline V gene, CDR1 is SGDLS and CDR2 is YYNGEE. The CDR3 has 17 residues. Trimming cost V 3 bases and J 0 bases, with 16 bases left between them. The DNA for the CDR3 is TGTGCCAGCAGCGGGCGAAACGGGGGCAGCTCCTACAATGAGCAGTTCTTC. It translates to CASSGRNGGSSYNEQFF. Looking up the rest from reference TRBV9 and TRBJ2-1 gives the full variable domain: DSGVTQTPKHLITATGQRVTLRCSPRSGDLSVYWYQQSLDQGLQFLIQYYNGEERAKGNILERFSAQQFPDLHSELNLSSLELGDSALYFCASSGRNGGSSYNEQFFGPGTRLTVL.

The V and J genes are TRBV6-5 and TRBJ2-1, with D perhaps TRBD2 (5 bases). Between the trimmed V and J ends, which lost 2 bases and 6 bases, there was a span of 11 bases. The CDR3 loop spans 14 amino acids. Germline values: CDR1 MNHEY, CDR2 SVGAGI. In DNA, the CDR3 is TGTGCCAGCAGTTACCTGGACTCCCCCAATGAGCAGTTCTTC. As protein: CASSYLDSPNEQFF.

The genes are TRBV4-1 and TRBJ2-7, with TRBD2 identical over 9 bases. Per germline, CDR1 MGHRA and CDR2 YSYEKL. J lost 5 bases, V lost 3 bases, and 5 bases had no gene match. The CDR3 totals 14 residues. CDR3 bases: TGCGCCAGCAGCCACGTAGCGGGGGCCAACGAGCAGTACTTC. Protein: CASSHVAGANEQYF.

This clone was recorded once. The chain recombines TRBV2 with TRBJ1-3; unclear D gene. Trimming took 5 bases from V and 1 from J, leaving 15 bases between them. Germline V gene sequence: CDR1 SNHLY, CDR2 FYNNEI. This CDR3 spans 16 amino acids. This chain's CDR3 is CASSHDPRRSGNTIYF. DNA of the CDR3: TGTGCCAGCAGTCACGACCCCCGGAGGTCTGGAAACACCATATATTTT.

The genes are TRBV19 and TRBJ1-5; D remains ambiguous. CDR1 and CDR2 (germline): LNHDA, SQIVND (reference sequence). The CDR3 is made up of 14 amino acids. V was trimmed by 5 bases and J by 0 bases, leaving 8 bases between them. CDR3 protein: CASSWGISNQPQHF. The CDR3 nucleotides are TGTGCCAGTAGTTGGGGTATTAGCAATCAGCCCCAGCATTTT.

The CDR3 is CASSIGRGGEQYF. The DNA of the CDR3 is TGTGCCAGCAGCATCGGGCGGGGAGGCGAGCAGTACTTC. This rearrangement joins TRBV11-3 to TRBJ2-7; tentatively, D is TRBD2 (6 bases). V lost 5 bases and J 6 bases, leaving 14 bases between the germline ends. Germline CDR1 SGHNT, CDR2 YENEEA. The CDR3 covers 13 residues.

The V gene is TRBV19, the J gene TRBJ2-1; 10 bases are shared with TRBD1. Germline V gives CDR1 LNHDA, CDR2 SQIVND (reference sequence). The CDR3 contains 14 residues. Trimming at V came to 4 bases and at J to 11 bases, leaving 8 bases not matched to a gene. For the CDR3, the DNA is TGTGCCAGTAGTACCGGGACAGGGGACTCCCAGCAGTTCTTC. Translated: CASSTGTGDSQQFF.

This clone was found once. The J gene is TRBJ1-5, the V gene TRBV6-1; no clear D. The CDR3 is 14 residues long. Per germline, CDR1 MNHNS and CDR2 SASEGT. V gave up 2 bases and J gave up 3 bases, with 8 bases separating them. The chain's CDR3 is CASSELGPNQPQHF. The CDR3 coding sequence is TGTGCCAGCAGTGAATTAGGGCCCAATCAGCCCCAGCATTTT.

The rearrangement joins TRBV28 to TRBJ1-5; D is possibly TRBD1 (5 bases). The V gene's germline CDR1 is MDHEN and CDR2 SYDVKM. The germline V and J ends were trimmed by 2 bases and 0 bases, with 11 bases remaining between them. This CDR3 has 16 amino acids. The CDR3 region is CASSLMGLDSNQPQHF. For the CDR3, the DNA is TGTGCCAGCAGTTTAATGGGGCTTGATAGCAATCAGCCCCAGCATTTT.

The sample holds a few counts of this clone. The CDR3 coding sequence is TGTGCCAGCAGTCCTCTCGCGGGAGGGCTGAATGAGCAGTTCTTC. Translated: CASSPLAGGLNEQFF. The chain uses TRBV28 and TRBJ2-1; TRBD2 matches 9 bases. The ends lost 5 bases at V and 7 bases at J; junction bases unmatched: 9. The CDR3 extends over 15 amino acids. In germline, CDR1 is MDHEN, CDR2 SYDVKM.

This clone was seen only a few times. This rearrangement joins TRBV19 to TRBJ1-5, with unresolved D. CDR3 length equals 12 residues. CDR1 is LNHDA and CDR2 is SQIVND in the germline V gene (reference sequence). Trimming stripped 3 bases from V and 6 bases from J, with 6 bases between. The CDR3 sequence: CASSMVGQPQHF. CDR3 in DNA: TGTGCCAGTAGTATGGTTGGTCAGCCCCAGCATTTT.

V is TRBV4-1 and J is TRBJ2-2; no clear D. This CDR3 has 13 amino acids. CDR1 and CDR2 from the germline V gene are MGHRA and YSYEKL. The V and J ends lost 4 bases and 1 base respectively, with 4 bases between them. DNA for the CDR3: TGCGCCAGCAGCCCCTTGAACACCGGGGAGCTGTTTTTT. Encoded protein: CASSPLNTGELFF.

The CDR3 sequence is CASSLAERGPGEQYF. The CDR3 nucleotides are TGTGCCAGCAGCTTGGCTGAGAGGGGGCCTGGAGAGCAGTACTTC. J is TRBJ2-7 and V is TRBV7-9; 7 bases line up with TRBD1. CDR3 length: 15 residues. V lost 3 bases to trimming and J lost 7 bases; unmatched junction nucleotides: 12. CDR1 is SEHNR and CDR2 is FQNEAQ in the germline V gene (reference sequence).

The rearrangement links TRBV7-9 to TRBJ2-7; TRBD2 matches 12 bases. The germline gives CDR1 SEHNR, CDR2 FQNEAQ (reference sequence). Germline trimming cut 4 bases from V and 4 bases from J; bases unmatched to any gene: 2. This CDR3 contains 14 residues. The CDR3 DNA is TGTGCCAGCAGCTCGGGGACTAGCGGGTACGAGCAGTACTTC. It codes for CASSSGTSGYEQYF.

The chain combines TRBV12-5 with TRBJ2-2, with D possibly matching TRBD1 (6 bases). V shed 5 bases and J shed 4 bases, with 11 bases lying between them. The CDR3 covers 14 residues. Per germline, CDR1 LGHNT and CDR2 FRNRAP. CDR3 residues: CASGITGFTGELFF. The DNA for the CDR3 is TGTGCTAGTGGTATAACAGGGTTCACCGGGGAGCTGTTTTTT.

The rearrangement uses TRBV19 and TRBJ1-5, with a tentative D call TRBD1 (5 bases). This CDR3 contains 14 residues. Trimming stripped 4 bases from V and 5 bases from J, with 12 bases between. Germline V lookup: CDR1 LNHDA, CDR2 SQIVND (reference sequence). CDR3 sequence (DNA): TGTGCCAGTAGTACCCAGGGAGTGTATCAGCCCCAGCATTTT. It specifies CASSTQGVYQPQHF.

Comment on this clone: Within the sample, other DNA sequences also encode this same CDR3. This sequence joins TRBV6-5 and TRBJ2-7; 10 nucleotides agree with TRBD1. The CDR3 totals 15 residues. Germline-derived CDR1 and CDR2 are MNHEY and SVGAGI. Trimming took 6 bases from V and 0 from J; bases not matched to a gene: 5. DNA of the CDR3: TGTGCCAGCAGGGAGACAGGGGGCGGCTCCTACGAGCAGTACTTC. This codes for CASRETGGGSYEQYF.

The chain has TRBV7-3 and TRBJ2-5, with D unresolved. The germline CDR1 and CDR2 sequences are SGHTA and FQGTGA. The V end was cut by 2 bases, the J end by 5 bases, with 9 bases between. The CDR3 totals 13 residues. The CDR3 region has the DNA TGTGCCAGCAGCTTACCTCCGTTCGAGACCCAGTACTTC. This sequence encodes CASSLPPFETQYF.

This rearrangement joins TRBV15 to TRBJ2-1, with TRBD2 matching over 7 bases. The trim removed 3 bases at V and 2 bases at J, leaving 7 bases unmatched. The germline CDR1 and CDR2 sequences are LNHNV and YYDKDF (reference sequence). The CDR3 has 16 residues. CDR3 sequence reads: CATSRAPSGAYNEQFF. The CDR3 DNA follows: TGTGCCACCAGCAGGGCTCCTAGCGGAGCCTACAATGAGCAGTTCTTC. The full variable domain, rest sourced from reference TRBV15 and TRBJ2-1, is DAMVIQNPRYQVTQFGKPVTLSCSQTLNHNVMYWYQQKSSQAPKLLFHYYDKDFNNEADTPDNFQSRRPNTSFCFLDIRSPGLGDTAMYLCATSRAPSGAYNEQFFGPGTRLTVL.

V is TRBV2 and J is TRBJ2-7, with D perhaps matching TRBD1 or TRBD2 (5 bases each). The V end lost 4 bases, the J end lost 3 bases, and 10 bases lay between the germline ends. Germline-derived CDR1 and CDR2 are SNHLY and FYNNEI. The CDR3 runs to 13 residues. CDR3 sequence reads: CASSGGAFYEQYF. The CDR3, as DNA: TGTGCCAGCAGTGGAGGGGCTTTCTACGAGCAGTACTTC.

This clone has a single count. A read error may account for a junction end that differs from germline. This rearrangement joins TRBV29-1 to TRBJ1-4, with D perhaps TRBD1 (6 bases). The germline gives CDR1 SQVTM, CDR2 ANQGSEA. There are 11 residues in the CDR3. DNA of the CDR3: TGCAGCGTTGGAGGAGACAGGTTTCAGGCTTTT. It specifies CSVGGDRFQAF.

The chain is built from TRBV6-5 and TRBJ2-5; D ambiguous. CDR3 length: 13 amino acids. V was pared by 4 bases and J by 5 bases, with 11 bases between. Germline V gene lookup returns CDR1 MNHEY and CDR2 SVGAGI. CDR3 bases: TGTGCCAGCAGTTCCCAAATGTGGGAGACCCAGTACTTC. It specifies CASSSQMWETQYF.

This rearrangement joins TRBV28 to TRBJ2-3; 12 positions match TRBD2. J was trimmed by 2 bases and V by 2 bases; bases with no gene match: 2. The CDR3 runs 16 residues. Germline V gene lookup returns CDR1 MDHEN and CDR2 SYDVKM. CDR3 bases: TGTGCCAGCAGTTTAGGACTAGCGGGGAACACAGATACGCAGTATTTT. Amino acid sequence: CASSLGLAGNTDTQYF. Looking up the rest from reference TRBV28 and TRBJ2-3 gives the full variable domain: DVKVTQSSRYLVKRTGEKVFLECVQDMDHENMFWYRQDPGLGLRLIYFSYDVKMKEKGDIPEGYSVSREKKERFSLILESASTNQTSMYLCASSLGLAGNTDTQYFGPGTRLTVL.

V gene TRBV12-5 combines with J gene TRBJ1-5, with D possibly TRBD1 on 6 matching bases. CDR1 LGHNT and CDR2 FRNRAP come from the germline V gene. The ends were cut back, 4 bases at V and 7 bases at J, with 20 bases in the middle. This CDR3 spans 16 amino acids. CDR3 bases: TGTGCTAGTGGTTCGGACCAGACAGGCCCGAGGCAGCCCCAGCATTTT. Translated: CASGSDQTGPRQPQHF.